The clone carrying this TCR beta chain is classed as medium-sized. Its antigen is as yet unknown. Being off target in a library aimed at alpha chains, this beta chain has a size of little meaning. This record belongs to a study of spatial heterogeneity in lung cancer. Points from the study as a whole: Tracking of ubiquitous and regional nonsynonymous mutations by counts of ubiquitous and regional expanded TCRs, respectively, was seen. Mutation tallies in tumors tracked expanded intratumoral alpha and beta TCR counts.

Germline-derived CDR1 and CDR2 are SGHKS and YYEKEE (reference sequence). CDR3 length equals 15 residues. V was clipped by 1 base and J by 5 bases, with 12 bases between them. Time point indicated: sample taken at primary tumor resection. The donors comprised 70 to 85 untreated early-stage non-small cell lung cancer patients. Unsorted whole RNA samples from tumor, nontumor lung or frozen PBMC were sequenced. Via MiXCR, TCRdb re-called the 5' RACE reads, giving one row per CDR3 protein. The sample includes some 11,000 distinct CDR3 sequences, around 8% seen only once; the top ten take roughly a fifth. The sample was lung tumor tissue, taken at surgery. This chain joins TRBV5-5 and TRBJ1-4; the D gene is possibly TRBD1 (5 bases). The TCR originated in a female donor with early-stage non-small cell lung cancer. The CDR3 loop reads CASSLFQGSNEKLFF. For the CDR3, the DNA is TGTGCCAGCAGCTTGTTTCAGGGATCGAATGAAAAACTGTTTTTT.